The clone carrying this T cell receptor beta chain was observed at least ten times. What it recognizes is unknown. TCRdb called the 5' RACE reads again in MiXCR, with one record for every CDR3 protein. The top ten hold around 23% of the sample, which has under 350,000 distinct CDR3 sequences, roughly 3.9% seen once. The data were obtained in a study of T cells after yellow fever vaccination. General observations from the study: Once the booster was given, most primary-vaccination clones reappeared, at about 96% for CD4 and 88% for CD8.

Germline V gives CDR1 SGHTA, CDR2 FQGNSA. This CDR3 is 18 amino acids long. Trimming cost V 5 bases and J 3 bases; bases outside gene matches: 13. The sequencing here drew on PBMCs, taken 5 days after the yellow fever booster vaccination. The chain carries TRBV7-2 and TRBJ2-5, with 12 positions matching TRBD2. The clonotype comes from a man aged 18 to 30 who received the YFV17D yellow fever vaccine. In DNA form, the CDR3 reads TGTGCCAGCAGCCGTCTAGCGGGGGGGCCAGGGTTCGAAGAGACCCAGTACTTC. Amino acids: CASSRLAGGPGFEETQYF.